These 13 T cell receptor beta chains were all obtained from the same sample, sequenced in a study of beta chain features in type 1 diabetes. Every isolated RNA sample was fully reverse transcribed, so sequencing captured expressed TCRB transcripts. Only in-frame clones appear in the TCRdb table, and some are missing; sequencing was by immunoSEQ multiplex PCR. The sample records hundreds of thousands of clones, over 10% being singletons. Study findings and constraints: People with Type 1 diabetes carried modestly yet significantly shorter TCRB CDR3s in all four CD4+ subsets.

What these receptors recognize is not known. The sequencing input was naive CD4+ T cells from blood. Receptors were obtained from a man aged 18 to 30 with type 1 diabetes.

The rearrangement links TRBV6-1 to TRBJ1-2; D gene ambiguous. This CDR3 is 13 amino acids long. Germline V gives CDR1 MNHNS, CDR2 SASEGT. Trimming took off 2 bases at V and 1 base at J, with 5 bases between the two ends. Here the CDR3 reads CASSEILNYGYTF. Written as DNA, the CDR3 is TGTGCCAGCAGTGAAATCCTTAACTATGGCTACACCTTC.

The chain recombines TRBV6-5 with TRBJ1-2; D is unresolved. Trimming cost V 0 bases and J 1 base, with 12 bases left between them. Germline V gene sequence: CDR1 MNHEY, CDR2 SVGAGI. This CDR3 region has 16 residues. CDR3 region: CASSYSPALGNYGYTF. CDR3 nucleotides: TGTGCCAGCAGTTACTCTCCAGCCTTGGGTAACTATGGCTACACCTTC.

The V gene is TRBV15, the J gene TRBJ1-2; D is possibly TRBD1 (6 bases). Trimming removed 3 bases at V and 8 bases at J, with 16 bases between. Looked up from germline, CDR1 is LNHNV and CDR2 is YYDKDF (reference sequence). The CDR3 is made up of 14 amino acids. The CDR3 coding sequence is TGTGCCACCAGCAGGGAAACAGGGCCCGGGGGCTACACCTTC. It encodes CATSRETGPGGYTF.

This clone was counted a few times. Germline is not matched at one junction end, which may reflect a read error. CDR3 nucleotides: TGTGCTAGCAGCAAGACTAGCGGCCAAGAGACCCAGTACTTC. It is translated as CASSKTSGQETQYF. The chain is built from TRBV7-7 and TRBJ2-5, with 9 bases that match TRBD2. CDR3 size: 14 residues. The germline gives CDR1 SSHAT, CDR2 FNYEAQ (reference sequence).

This clone was seen a handful of times. Within the sample, other DNA sequences also encode this same CDR3. The J gene is TRBJ2-1, the V gene TRBV15, with TRBD1 as a possible D gene (5 bases). Germline CDR1 reads LNHNV; CDR2 reads YYDKDF (reference sequence). V lost 1 base and J lost 2, with 9 bases in between. The CDR3 runs to 15 residues. CDR3 region: CATSRGQGTYNEQFF. In DNA, the CDR3 is TGTGCCACCAGCAGAGGGCAGGGAACCTACAATGAGCAGTTCTTC.

The J gene is TRBJ2-3, the V gene TRBV7-2; D gene ambiguous. CDR1 is SGHTA and CDR2 is FQGNSA in the germline V gene. Trimming took 4 bases from V and 6 from J, leaving 8 bases between them. This CDR3 is built from 12 residues. Here the CDR3 reads CASSSPRDTQYF. In DNA form, the CDR3 reads TGTGCCAGCAGCTCCCCCCGGGATACGCAGTATTTT.

Regarding this clone: Distinct nucleotide sequences in the sample also encode this CDR3. The chain uses TRBV9 and TRBJ1-1, with TRBD1 as a possible D gene (6 bases). V shed 2 bases and J shed 0 bases, with 8 bases lying between them. Per germline, CDR1 SGDLS and CDR2 YYNGEE. The CDR3 loop spans 14 amino acids. The CDR3 spells CASSVGHLNTEAFF. In nucleotides, the CDR3 is TGTGCCAGCAGCGTGGGACACCTGAACACTGAAGCTTTCTTT. Drawing the rest from reference TRBV9 and TRBJ1-1, the complete variable domain is DSGVTQTPKHLITATGQRVTLRCSPRSGDLSVYWYQQSLDQGLQFLIQYYNGEERAKGNILERFSAQQFPDLHSELNLSSLELGDSALYFCASSVGHLNTEAFFGQGTRLTVV.

This clone came up a few times. This chain links TRBV7-2 with TRBJ2-1, with 7 bases fitting TRBD2. The CDR3 consists of 15 residues. In germline, CDR1 is SGHTA, CDR2 FQGNSA. V lost 3 bases and J lost 3; bases outside the gene matches: 5. CDR3: CASSLSLADYNEQFF. The CDR3 DNA follows: TGTGCCAGCAGCTTGTCCCTAGCGGACTACAATGAGCAGTTCTTC. Full variable domain (missing parts from reference TRBV7-2 and TRBJ2-1): GAGVSQSPSNKVTEKGKDVELRCDPISGHTALYWYRQSLGQGLEFLIYFQGNSAPDKSGLPSDRFSAERTGGSVSTLTIQRTQQEDSAVYLCASSLSLADYNEQFFGPGTRLTVL.

This chain joins TRBV6-6 and TRBJ2-2; 10 bases agree with TRBD1. J lost 5 bases, V lost 11 bases, and 14 bases had no gene match. Germline V gene lookup returns CDR1 MNHNY and CDR2 SVGAGI (reference sequence). The CDR3 is 16 amino acids. CDR3 sequence: CALSPSGTGVTGELFF. DNA for the CDR3: TGTGCCTTAAGTCCGTCCGGGACAGGGGTAACCGGGGAGCTGTTTTTT.

Only a few counts were recorded for this clone. V usage is TRBV7-9 and J usage is TRBJ1-2; no definite D call. Trimming stripped 6 bases from V and 4 bases from J, with 15 bases between. CDR3 length: 14 amino acids. The germline V gene has CDR1 SEHNR and CDR2 FQNEAQ (reference sequence). The CDR3 is CASSPDIGVYGYTF. CDR3 bases: TGTGCCAGCAGTCCCGACATCGGGGTCTATGGCTACACCTTC. The whole variable domain, filled in from reference TRBV7-9 and TRBJ1-2, reads DTGVSQNPRHKITKRGQNVTFRCDPISEHNRLYWYRQTLGQGPEFLTYFQNEAQLEKSRLLSDRFSAERPKGSFSTLEIQRTEQGDSAMYLCASSPDIGVYGYTFGSGTRLTVV.

This chain connects TRBV30 to TRBJ2-5, with 7 bases aligning to TRBD1. The germline CDR1 and CDR2 sequences are GTSNPN and SVGIG (reference sequence). The V and J ends lost 6 bases and 3 bases, in that order; junction bases with no gene match: 10. This CDR3 spans 14 amino acids. Here the CDR3 DNA reads TGTGCCTGTTCTCCCCCGGGACAGAAAGAGACCCAGTACTTC. This translates into CACSPPGQKETQYF.

This clone was counted between two and nine times. At the DNA level, this CDR3 is encoded by other sequences in the same sample as well. This chain joins TRBV30 and TRBJ2-7; D is unresolved. The CDR3 totals 14 residues. The V and J ends lost 0 bases and 0 bases respectively, with 9 bases between them. Germline loops: CDR1 GTSNPN, CDR2 SVGIG (reference sequence). The CDR3 reads CAWSVRRPSYEQYF. The CDR3 DNA sequence: TGTGCCTGGAGTGTACGCAGACCCTCCTACGAGCAGTACTTC.

The sample holds a few counts of this clone. The chain combines TRBV5-1 with TRBJ2-7; TRBD1 aligns across 8 bases. The germline CDR1 and CDR2 sequences are SGHRS and YFSETQ. The CDR3 spans 15 residues. Losses at the gene ends were 1 base for V and 0 bases for J; bases not matched to a gene: 3. The CDR3 nucleotides are TGCGCCAGCAGCTTGTCGGGACAGGCCTCCTACGAGCAGTACTTC. Translating it yields CASSLSGQASYEQYF.